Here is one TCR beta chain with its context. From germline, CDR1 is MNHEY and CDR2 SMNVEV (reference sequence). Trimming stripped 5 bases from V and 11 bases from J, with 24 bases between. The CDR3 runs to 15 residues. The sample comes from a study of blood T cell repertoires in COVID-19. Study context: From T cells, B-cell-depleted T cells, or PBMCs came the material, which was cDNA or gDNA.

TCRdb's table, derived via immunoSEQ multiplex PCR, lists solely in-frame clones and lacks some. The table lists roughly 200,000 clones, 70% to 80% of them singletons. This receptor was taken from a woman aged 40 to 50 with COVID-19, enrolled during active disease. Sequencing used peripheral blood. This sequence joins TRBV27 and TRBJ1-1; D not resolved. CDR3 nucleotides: TGTGCCAGCAGTCCTATTTCACCCGGTACGGTCTCGGCTTTCTTT. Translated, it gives CASSPISPGTVSAFF.